This passage covers 19 T cell receptor beta chains from one sample sequenced in a study of cytomegalovirus exposure and HLA in healthy donors (dated by TCRdb to about 2017). Libraries came from the immunoSEQ multiplex PCR assay. For the multiplex PCR, a mixture combining 60 forward primers for TCR Vbeta segments and 13 reverse primers for TCR Jbeta segments was used. This immuneACCESS table, as held by TCRdb, lists in-frame sequences with V and J called but not all clones. Of the missing ones, under half trace to an unresolved V gene in checked studies; the others have no known cause. For this sample, the table gives roughly 58,000 clones. The top ten constitute more than 9.5% of the sample. Sample: PBMCs. These receptor sequences come from a woman between 50 and 59 years old in good health and CMV-seropositive.

The CDR3 sequence is CASSQERVKAYNEQFF. DNA of the CDR3: TGTGCCAGCAGCCAAGAGAGGGTAAAGGCCTACAATGAGCAGTTCTTC. The V call is TRBV14, the J call TRBJ2-1, with D possibly matching TRBD2 (5 bases). The CDR3 is 16 residues long. Trimming cost V 0 bases and J 2 bases, with 11 bases left between them. Germline values: CDR1 SGHDN, CDR2 FVKESK. The variable domain in full, with the rest retrieved from reference TRBV14 and TRBJ2-1, is EAGVTQFPSHSVIEKGQTVTLRCDPISGHDNLYWYRRVMGKEIKFLLHFVKESKQDESGMPNNRFLAERTGGTYSTLKVQPAELEDSGVYFCASSQERVKAYNEQFFGPGTRLTVL.

The chain uses TRBV27 and TRBJ2-1, with 14 bases that match TRBD2. V was clipped by 7 bases and J by 9 bases; unmatched bases: 11. The CDR3 loop spans 16 amino acids. The germline CDR1 and CDR2 sequences are MNHEY and SMNVEV (reference sequence). CDR3 sequence reads: CASTATGLAGVGEQFF. The CDR3 region has the DNA TGTGCCAGCACGGCAACGGGACTAGCGGGAGTCGGTGAGCAGTTCTTC.

The genes are TRBV23-1 and TRBJ1-5, with TRBD1 matching over 7 bases. TRBV23-1 is filed as an ORF, its function uncertain. J gave up 1 base and V 3 bases, and 6 bases lay outside the gene matches. The CDR3 sequence is 16 residues long. The CDR3 protein is CASSHQRGLSNQPQHF. The CDR3 DNA reads TGCGCCAGCAGTCACCAAAGGGGGCTGAGCAATCAGCCCCAGCATTTT.

V is TRBV19 and J is TRBJ2-7, with 10 nucleotides matching TRBD1. The germline gives CDR1 LNHDA, CDR2 SQIVND (reference sequence). J lost 2 bases, V lost 4 bases, and 5 bases had no gene match. CDR3 length: 15 residues. The CDR3 coding sequence is TGTGCCAGTAGTAGAGGGACAGGGGAAACCTACGAGCAGTACTTC. Protein product: CASSRGTGETYEQYF. Combining the CDR3 with reference TRBV19 and TRBJ2-7 gives the whole variable domain DGGITQSPKYLFRKEGQNVTLSCEQNLNHDAMYWYRQDPGQGLRLIYYSQIVNDFQKGDIAEGYSVSREKKESFPLTVTSAQKNPTAFYLCASSRGTGETYEQYFGPGTRLTVT.

J is TRBJ2-2 and V is TRBV5-6, with D tentatively TRBD2 (6 bases). CDR3 size: 15 residues. Looked up from germline, CDR1 is SGHDT and CDR2 is YYEEEE. V shed 1 base and J shed 0 bases, with 7 bases lying between them. The CDR3 is CASSLWGANTGELFF. The CDR3 DNA follows: TGTGCCAGCAGCTTGTGGGGGGCGAACACCGGGGAGCTGTTTTTT.

This rearrangement joins TRBV5-6 to TRBJ2-7, with D possibly TRBD2 on 5 matching bases. The germline V gene has CDR1 SGHDT and CDR2 YYEEEE. The V and J ends lost 3 bases and 3 bases respectively, with 13 bases between them. This CDR3 contains 14 residues. This chain's CDR3 is CASSSGSSIYEQYF. The CDR3 DNA reads TGTGCCAGCAGCTCGGGATCTAGCATCTACGAGCAGTACTTC.

The rearrangement joins TRBV7-9 to TRBJ1-3; maybe TRBD1 (5 bases). Trimming removed 7 bases at V and 1 base at J, with 11 bases between. Germline loops: CDR1 SEHNR, CDR2 FQNEAQ (reference sequence). This CDR3 is built from 14 residues. CDR3 sequence: CASKDTGSGNTIYF. The CDR3, as DNA: TGTGCCAGCAAAGACACAGGATCTGGAAACACCATATATTTT.

V is TRBV19 and J is TRBJ1-2; D unresolved. Germline CDR1 reads LNHDA; CDR2 reads SQIVND (reference sequence). Trimming removed 5 bases at V and 4 bases at J, with 11 bases between. The CDR3 sequence is 13 residues long. The CDR3 nucleotides are TGTGCCAGTAGTTTCCAGGCCGTCTATGGCTACACCTTC. It translates to CASSFQAVYGYTF.

The rearrangement joins TRBV27 to TRBJ2-1, with D possibly matching TRBD2 (5 bases). V lost 10 bases, J lost 5 bases, and 18 bases lay in between. The CDR3 sequence is 14 residues long. CDR1 MNHEY and CDR2 SMNVEV come from the germline V gene (reference sequence). CDR3 coding DNA: TGTGCCACCCAGAGTAGGCAGCGGCACAATGAGCAGTTCTTC. Translated: CATQSRQRHNEQFF.

This rearrangement joins TRBV6-1 to TRBJ2-5; no firm D call. This CDR3 region has 13 residues. Trimming shortened V by 7 bases and J by 5 bases, and 14 bases separated the two germline ends. Germline V CDR1 and CDR2: MNHNS, SASEGT. The CDR3 DNA reads as TGTGCCAGCAAATTTCCAGGTAAGGAGACCCAGTACTTC. Amino acids: CASKFPGKETQYF.

The rearrangement uses TRBV19 and TRBJ2-1, with 8 bases that match TRBD1. CDR1 LNHDA and CDR2 SQIVND come from the germline V gene (reference sequence). The CDR3 consists of 15 residues. The junction had 9 bases not matched to a gene; V was cut back by 5 bases and J by 6 bases. The CDR3, as DNA: TGTGCCAGTAGTCGCCCGGACAGGGTGGGCAATGAGCAGTTCTTC. This encodes CASSRPDRVGNEQFF.

This rearrangement joins TRBV10-3 to TRBJ1-2; 8 nucleotides align to TRBD1. The CDR3 consists of 17 residues. J gave up 0 bases and V 6 bases, and 12 bases lay outside the gene matches. Per the germline V gene, CDR1 is ENHRY and CDR2 is SYGVKD. In DNA, the CDR3 is TGTGCCATCAGCCCTCCGGGACAGGCAACCACTAACTATGGCTACACCTTC. Translated: CAISPPGQATTNYGYTF.

The V and J genes are TRBV6-1 and TRBJ2-7; TRBD1 is a possible D gene (6 bases). The CDR3 loop spans 14 amino acids. Per the germline V gene, CDR1 is MNHNS and CDR2 is SASEGT. Trimming took 4 bases from V and 0 from J, leaving 10 bases between them. CDR3 loop: CASSAGTFSYEQYF. The CDR3 DNA follows: TGTGCCAGCAGTGCCGGGACATTCTCCTACGAGCAGTACTTC.

V usage is TRBV7-9 and J usage is TRBJ2-2, with 10 bases fitting TRBD2. J lost 1 base, V lost 5 bases, and 4 bases had no gene match. The CDR3 contains 16 residues. The germline gives CDR1 SEHNR, CDR2 FQNEAQ (reference sequence). CDR3 DNA sequence: TGTGCCAGCAGCCGCGGACTAGCGGTGAACACCGGGGAGCTGTTTTTT. Its protein product is CASSRGLAVNTGELFF.

V gene TRBV10-3 combines with J gene TRBJ2-4; tentatively, D is TRBD1 (5 bases). V was shortened by 3 bases and J by 0 bases, with 6 bases between the two germline ends. Germline-derived CDR1 and CDR2 are ENHRY and SYGVKD. The CDR3 has 14 residues. The CDR3 sequence: CAISEGEAKNIQYF. The CDR3, as DNA: TGTGCCATCAGTGAAGGGGAAGCCAAAAACATTCAGTACTTC.

This chain links TRBV19 with TRBJ2-2, with TRBD2 matching 9 bases. Germline V gives CDR1 LNHDA, CDR2 SQIVND (reference sequence). J lost 6 bases, V lost 6 bases, and 8 bases had no gene match. This CDR3 spans 15 amino acids. As DNA, the CDR3 is TGTGCCAGTAGAGTTCTGGTAGCGGGAGCCGGGGAGCTGTTTTTT. This codes for CASRVLVAGAGELFF.

The chain has TRBV4-2 and TRBJ2-1; 11 bases are a match to TRBD2. CDR3 length: 16 residues. CDR1 is LGHNA and CDR2 is YNFKEQ in the germline V gene. Unmatched junction bases numbered 7, after V lost 0 bases and J lost 9 bases. CDR3 DNA: TGTGCCAGCAGCCAAGATATGGGGACTAGCGGACTTGAGCAGTTCTTC. It translates to CASSQDMGTSGLEQFF.

The V gene is TRBV10-1, the J gene TRBJ1-1; possibly TRBD1 for D (5 bases). The germline V gene encodes CDR1 WNHNN and CDR2 SYGVQD (reference sequence). This CDR3 has 11 amino acids. Deletions cut 10 bases from V and 4 bases from J, with 10 bases between. The CDR3 DNA sequence: TGCGCCACCCCGGGGGGCACTGAAGCTTTCTTT. It specifies CATPGGTEAFF.

The chain carries TRBV9 and TRBJ1-2; maybe TRBD1 (6 bases). The CDR3 covers 16 residues. Germline V gene sequence: CDR1 SGDLS, CDR2 YYNGEE. V was cut by 3 bases and J by 4 bases, with 19 bases left in between. In nucleotides, the CDR3 is TGTGCCAGCAGCGCCTCAGGGGCTTTTTTTTCCTATGGCTACACCTTC. Its translation: CASSASGAFFSYGYTF.